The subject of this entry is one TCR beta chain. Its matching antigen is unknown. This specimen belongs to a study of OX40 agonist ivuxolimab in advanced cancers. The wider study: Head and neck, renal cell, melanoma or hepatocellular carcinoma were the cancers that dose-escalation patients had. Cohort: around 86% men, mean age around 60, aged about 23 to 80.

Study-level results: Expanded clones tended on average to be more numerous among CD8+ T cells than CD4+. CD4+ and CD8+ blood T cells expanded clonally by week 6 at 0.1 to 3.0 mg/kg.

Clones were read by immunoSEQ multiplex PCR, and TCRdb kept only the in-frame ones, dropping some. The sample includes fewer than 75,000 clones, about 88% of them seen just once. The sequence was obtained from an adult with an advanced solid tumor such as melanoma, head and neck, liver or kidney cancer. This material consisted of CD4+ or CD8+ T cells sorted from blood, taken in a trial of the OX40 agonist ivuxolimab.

CDR3 in amino acids: CASSAALGDTQYF. The DNA for the CDR3 is TGTGCCAGCAGCGCCGCCCTGGGAGATACGCAGTATTTT. The chain couples TRBV5-6 to TRBJ2-3; D is unresolved. The CDR3 totals 13 residues. Trimming took off 4 bases at V and 5 bases at J, with 11 bases between the two ends. In germline, CDR1 is SGHDT, CDR2 YYEEEE.